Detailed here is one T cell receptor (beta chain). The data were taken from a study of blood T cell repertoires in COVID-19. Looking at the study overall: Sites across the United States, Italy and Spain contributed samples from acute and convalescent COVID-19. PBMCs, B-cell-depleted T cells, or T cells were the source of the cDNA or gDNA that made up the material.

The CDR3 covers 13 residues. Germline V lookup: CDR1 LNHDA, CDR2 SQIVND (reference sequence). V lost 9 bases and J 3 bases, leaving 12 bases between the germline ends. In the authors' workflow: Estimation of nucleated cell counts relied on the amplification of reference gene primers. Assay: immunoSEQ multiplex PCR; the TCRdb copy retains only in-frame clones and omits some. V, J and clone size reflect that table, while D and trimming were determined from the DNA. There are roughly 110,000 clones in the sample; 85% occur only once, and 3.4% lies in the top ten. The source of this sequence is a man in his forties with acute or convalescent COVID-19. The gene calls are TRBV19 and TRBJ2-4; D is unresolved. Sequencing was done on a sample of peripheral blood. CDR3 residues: CARTTQYKNIQYF. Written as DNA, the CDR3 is TGTGCCAGAACTACCCAGTACAAAAACATTCAGTACTTC. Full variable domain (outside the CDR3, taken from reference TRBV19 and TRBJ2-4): DGGITQSPKYLFRKEGQNVTLSCEQNLNHDAMYWYRQDPGQGLRLIYYSQIVNDFQKGDIAEGYSVSREKKESFPLTVTSAQKNPTAFYLCARTTQYKNIQYFGAGTRLSVL.